This T cell receptor (beta chain) is from a study of shared clonotypes between healthy human individuals. Germline-derived CDR1 and CDR2 are MGHRA and YSYEKL. V lost 4 bases, J lost 4 bases, and 2 bases stayed unmatched. The CDR3 contains 15 residues. Sequencing used immunoSEQ multiplex PCR; TCRdb keeps in-frame clones, though not all of them. Of around 500,000 clones listed, 75% to 85% were seen once; the top ten hold roughly 13%. The sequence derives from a woman between 40 and 55 years old in good health. Some clones in this sample may be carry-over from other donors' samples. Sequencing used PBMCs. V and J are TRBV4-1 and TRBJ2-2; 11 bases agree with TRBD2. The CDR3 DNA follows: TGCGCCAGCAGCCTGCTAGCGGGAGGCACCGGGGAGCTGTTTTTT. It codes for CASSLLAGGTGELFF.